This TCR beta chain was retrieved from a study of T cell responses to AZD1222 COVID-19 vaccine. Study summary: Pooled in the analysis were second doses at about 4 or about 12 weeks. Whole-study results and caveats: Donor demographics were predominantly white British with a female majority; clonal diversity may be underestimated.

CDR1 is KGHDR, CDR2 SFDVKD, per germline. V gave up 2 bases and J gave up 5 bases, with 17 bases separating them. The CDR3 is 16 amino acids. TCRdb's copy holds only in-frame clones and misses some; the assay was immunoSEQ multiplex PCR. The table lists approximately 150,000 clones, around 90% of them singletons. This clone was counted only a few times. Its specificity is unknown. The J gene is TRBJ1-1, the V gene TRBV24-1, with D tentatively TRBD1 (5 bases). The sample in question was peripheral blood, obtained on day 0 of AZD1222 vaccination. The TCR was taken from an adult in good health. The CDR3 DNA is TGTGCCACCAGTGATTCTGGTGGGCAGGGTGTAACTGAAGCTTTCTTT. Its translation is CATSDSGGQGVTEAFF.